The 17 T cell receptor beta chains below all came from one sample that was sequenced in a study of blood T cell repertoires in COVID-19. TCRdb's copy holds only in-frame clones and misses some; the assay was immunoSEQ multiplex PCR. Of approximately 30,000 clones in the sample, about 87% were seen once. Sequencing was performed on peripheral blood. All receptors derive from a man between 65 and 85 years old with active COVID-19.

This chain connects TRBV18 to TRBJ2-1; D not certain. CDR1 is KGHSH and CDR2 is LQKENI in the germline V gene. The CDR3 length is 14 residues. V lost 5 bases and J lost 7, with 15 bases in between. Here the CDR3 reads CASSVWQTLNEQFF. CDR3 DNA sequence: TGTGCCAGCTCAGTGTGGCAGACTTTAAATGAGCAGTTCTTC.

The chain has TRBV4-3 and TRBJ1-2; D not certain. V was clipped by 1 base and J by 8 bases, with 23 bases between them. CDR1 is LGHNA and CDR2 is YSLEER in the germline V gene. This CDR3 has 17 amino acids. The CDR3 DNA follows: TGCGCCAGCAGCCAAGGGGAGAGGCGGCAGACGGGTGGGGGCTACACCTTC. Its protein product is CASSQGERRQTGGGYTF.

This clone was counted once. V and J are TRBV4-1 and TRBJ2-3; 7 bases align to TRBD1. This CDR3 has 15 residues. Per the germline V gene, CDR1 is MGHRA and CDR2 is YSYEKL. J was trimmed by 1 base and V by 4 bases; bases with no gene match: 5. CDR3 DNA: TGCGCCAGCAGCCCTCGACAGGGTGGCACAGATACGCAGTATTTT. This translates into CASSPRQGGTDTQYF.

This chain uses TRBV19 with TRBJ2-6; D is possibly TRBD2 (5 bases). Trimming stripped 3 bases from V and 3 bases from J, with 9 bases between. The CDR3 is 15 amino acids. CDR1 LNHDA and CDR2 SQIVND come from the germline V gene (reference sequence). CDR3 amino acids: CASSIMGSGANVLTF. The CDR3 DNA sequence: TGTGCCAGTAGTATTATGGGGAGTGGGGCCAACGTCCTGACTTTC.

The J gene is TRBJ1-5, the V gene TRBV6-2 or TRBV6-3, with D possibly matching TRBD1 (5 bases). V was cut by 4 bases and J by 7 bases, with 14 bases left in between. The CDR3 has 14 amino acids. Germline CDR1 is MNHEY and CDR2 is SVGEGT. CDR3 bases: TGTGCCAGCAGTTTGGTGGCAGGGTCGCAGCCCCAGCATTTT. Encoded protein: CASSLVAGSQPQHF.

This chain links TRBV4-1 with TRBJ2-2; TRBD2 aligns across 7 bases. The CDR3 is made up of 19 amino acids. Looked up from germline, CDR1 is MGHRA and CDR2 is YSYEKL. The ends lost 3 bases at V and 6 bases at J; junction bases unmatched: 19. The CDR3 DNA follows: TGCGCCAGCAGCCACCTCCCGCTCCTGACTAGCCGGGGGGCCGGGGAGCTGTTTTTT. Amino acids: CASSHLPLLTSRGAGELFF.

This chain joins TRBV6-5 and TRBJ1-2; TRBD1 is a possible D gene (6 bases). V lost 0 bases, J lost 8 bases, and 16 bases lay in between. The CDR3 spans 15 residues. The germline V gene encodes CDR1 MNHEY and CDR2 SVGAGI. The CDR3: CASSYSKAGRGGYTF. CDR3 DNA: TGTGCCAGCAGTTACTCGAAGGCGGGCAGGGGCGGCTACACCTTC.

Sample share makes this clone medium-sized. The V gene is TRBV19, the J gene TRBJ1-1, with D maybe TRBD1 (5 bases). The CDR3 runs 15 residues. Trimming left V 5 bases short and J 2 bases short, with 15 bases between. Germline CDR1 LNHDA, CDR2 SQIVND (reference sequence). In DNA, the CDR3 is TGTGCCAGTAGTGCGCACCCCCAGGGAAACACTGAAGCTTTCTTT. Its protein product is CASSAHPQGNTEAFF.

The chain is built from TRBV7-9 and TRBJ2-7, with TRBD1 identical over 9 bases. The CDR3 consists of 14 residues. V gave up 5 bases and J gave up 3 bases; unmatched junction bases: 5. Germline lookup yields CDR1 SEHNR and CDR2 FQNEAQ (reference sequence). CDR3 amino acids: CASSTGQGIYEQYF. In DNA, the CDR3 is TGTGCCAGCAGCACCGGACAGGGGATCTACGAGCAGTACTTC.

This sequence joins TRBV18 and TRBJ1-1; 7 nucleotides agree with TRBD1. V gave up 0 bases and J gave up 6 bases; unmatched junction bases: 4. The CDR3 has 14 amino acids. Germline CDR1 KGHSH, CDR2 LQKENI. CDR3 in DNA: TGTGCCAGCTCACCACCAGGGGGCCGGGCTGAAGCTTTCTTT. It translates to CASSPPGGRAEAFF.

This chain connects TRBV7-3 to TRBJ2-5; 9 positions agree with TRBD1. This CDR3 has 15 residues. V lost 2 bases, J lost 4 bases, and 5 bases stayed unmatched. Looked up from germline, CDR1 is SGHTA and CDR2 is FQGTGA. The CDR3 here is CASSLGTGIGETQYF. The CDR3 bases are TGTGCCAGCAGCTTAGGGACAGGGATCGGAGAGACCCAGTACTTC.

The gene calls are TRBV19 and TRBJ2-2, with 7 nucleotides matching TRBD1. The J segment lost 2 bases and the V segment lost 4 bases, leaving 10 bases of the junction unmatched. Germline V gene data show CDR1 as LNHDA and CDR2 as SQIVND (reference sequence). This CDR3 has 17 residues. The DNA of the CDR3 is TGTGCCAGTAGTAGATCCGGGACAGCTTTCAACACCGGGGAGCTGTTTTTT. Its translation is CASSRSGTAFNTGELFF.

This chain uses TRBV2 with TRBJ2-7; the match to TRBD1 covers 9 bases. The CDR3 consists of 12 residues. The V gene end was trimmed by 9 bases and the J gene end by 3 bases; junction bases not matched to a gene: 3. CDR1 SNHLY and CDR2 FYNNEI come from the germline V gene. CDR3: CASVGQGYEQYF. CDR3 nucleotides: TGTGCCAGTGTGGGACAGGGCTACGAGCAGTACTTC.

The CDR3 nucleotides read TGTGCCACGCCGACAGGGCCAGCTAACTATGGCTACACCTTC. Its protein product is CATPTGPANYGYTF. V gene TRBV10-3 combines with J gene TRBJ1-2, with 7 nucleotides matching TRBD1. Germline CDR1 reads ENHRY; CDR2 reads SYGVKD. Trimming removed 10 bases from V and 0 bases from J; junction bases left unmatched: 8. This CDR3 has 14 amino acids.

V gene TRBV27 combines with J gene TRBJ2-7; 8 nucleotides align to TRBD2. Germline trimming cut 6 bases from V and 0 bases from J; bases unmatched to any gene: 1. CDR3 length: 13 residues. In germline, CDR1 is MNHEY, CDR2 SMNVEV (reference sequence). The CDR3 here is CASRGTSSYEQYF. For the CDR3, the DNA is TGTGCCAGCAGAGGGACTAGCTCCTACGAGCAGTACTTC.

This clone was observed once. The chain recombines TRBV19 with TRBJ2-3, with D possibly matching TRBD2 (6 bases). Germline V gene lookup returns CDR1 LNHDA and CDR2 SQIVND (reference sequence). The length of the CDR3 is 14 residues. V was pared by 3 bases and J by 6 bases, with 13 bases between. Written as DNA, the CDR3 is TGTGCCAGTAGTATGGGGCTAGCGTCGGATACGCAGTATTTT. Protein sequence: CASSMGLASDTQYF.

The chain has TRBV30 and TRBJ2-3, with 8 bases matching TRBD1. The CDR3 sequence is 13 residues long. The V gene end was trimmed by 0 bases and the J gene end by 6 bases; junction bases not matched to a gene: 2. In germline, CDR1 is GTSNPN, CDR2 SVGIG (reference sequence). The CDR3 DNA follows: TGTGCCTGGAGTGTACACAGGGGGGATACGCAGTATTTT. Residues: CAWSVHRGDTQYF.